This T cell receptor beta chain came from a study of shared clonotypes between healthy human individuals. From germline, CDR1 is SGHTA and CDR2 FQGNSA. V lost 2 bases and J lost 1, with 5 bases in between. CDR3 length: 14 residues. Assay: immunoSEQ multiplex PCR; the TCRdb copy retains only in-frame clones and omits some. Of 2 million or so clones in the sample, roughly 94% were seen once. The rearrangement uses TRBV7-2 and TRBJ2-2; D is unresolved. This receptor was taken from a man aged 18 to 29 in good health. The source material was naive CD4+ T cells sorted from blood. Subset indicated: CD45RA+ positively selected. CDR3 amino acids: CASSLLWNTGELFF. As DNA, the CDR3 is TGTGCCAGCAGCTTACTTTGGAACACCGGGGAGCTGTTTTTT.